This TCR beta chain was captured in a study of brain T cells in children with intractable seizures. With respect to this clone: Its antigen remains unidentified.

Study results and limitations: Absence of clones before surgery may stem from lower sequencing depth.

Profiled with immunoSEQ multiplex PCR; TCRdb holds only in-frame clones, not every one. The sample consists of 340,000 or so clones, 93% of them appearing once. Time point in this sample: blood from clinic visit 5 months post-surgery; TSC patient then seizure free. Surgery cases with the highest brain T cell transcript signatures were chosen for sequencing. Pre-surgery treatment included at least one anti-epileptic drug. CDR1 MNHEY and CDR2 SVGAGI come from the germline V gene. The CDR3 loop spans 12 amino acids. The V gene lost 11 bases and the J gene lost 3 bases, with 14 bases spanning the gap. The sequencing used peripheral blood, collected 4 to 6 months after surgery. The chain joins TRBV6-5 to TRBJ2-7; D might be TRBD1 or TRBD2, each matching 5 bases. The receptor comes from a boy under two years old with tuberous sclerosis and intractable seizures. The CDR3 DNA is TGTGCCGGGGGAGAGACAGTCTACGAGCAGTACTTC. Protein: CAGGETVYEQYF.